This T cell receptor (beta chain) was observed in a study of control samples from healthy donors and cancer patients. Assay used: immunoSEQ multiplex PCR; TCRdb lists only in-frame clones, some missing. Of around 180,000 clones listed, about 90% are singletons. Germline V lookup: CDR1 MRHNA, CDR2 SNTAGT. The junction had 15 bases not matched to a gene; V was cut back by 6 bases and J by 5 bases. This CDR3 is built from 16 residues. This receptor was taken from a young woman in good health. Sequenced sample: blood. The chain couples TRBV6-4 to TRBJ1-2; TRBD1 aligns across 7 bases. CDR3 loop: CASSPGEGGATYGYTF. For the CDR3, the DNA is TGTGCCAGCAGCCCGGGGGAAGGGGGCGCAACTTATGGCTACACCTTC.